A single sample gave rise to the 30 T cell receptor beta chains below, sequenced in a study of shared clonotypes between healthy human individuals. Selected positively for CCR7 and CD45RO-negative, naive CD8 cells excluded terminally differentiated effector memory CD45RA+ cells. Repertoires were generated with immunoSEQ multiplex PCR, while TCRdb's copy carries only in-frame clones and drops some. The sample carries about 2 million clones, just under 95% recorded once. The source material was naive CD8+ T cells sorted from blood. These receptors all come from a man aged 18 to 30 in good health.

The CDR3 region has the DNA TGTGCCAGCAGTGAATACGGTACGGGAGGGCCCCACAATGAGCAGTTCTTC. Protein: CASSEYGTGGPHNEQFF. The genes are TRBV25-1 and TRBJ2-1; 8 positions agree with TRBD2. Germline V gives CDR1 MGHDK, CDR2 SYGVNS. There are 17 residues in the CDR3. Germline trimming cut 0 bases from V and 5 bases from J; bases unmatched to any gene: 9.

The V gene is TRBV7-9, the J gene TRBJ1-6; 7 nucleotides line up with TRBD1. This CDR3 spans 15 amino acids. Trimming cost V 3 bases and J 5 bases; bases outside gene matches: 4. Germline V gives CDR1 SEHNR, CDR2 FQNEAQ (reference sequence). CDR3 sequence (DNA): TGTGCCAGCAGCTTTGGACAGGCGGATAATTCACCCCTCCACTTT. Translating gives CASSFGQADNSPLHF.

The chain uses TRBV4-3 and TRBJ2-7; TRBD1 aligns across 7 bases. CDR3 length: 13 amino acids. With V trimmed by 4 bases and J by 6 bases, 6 bases remained unmatched. The V gene's germline CDR1 is LGHNA and CDR2 YSLEER. In DNA, the CDR3 is TGCGCCAGCAGCCCCGCCAGGGGGTTCGAGCAGTACTTC. Translated: CASSPARGFEQYF.

The gene calls are TRBV9 and TRBJ2-5, with a weak D call TRBD1 (5 bases). The CDR3 runs 14 residues. From germline, CDR1 is SGDLS and CDR2 YYNGEE. The ends were cut back, 3 bases at V and 0 bases at J, with 9 bases in the middle. Here the CDR3 DNA reads TGTGCCAGCAGCGAAACAGGTTACCAAGAGACCCAGTACTTC. This translates into CASSETGYQETQYF.

The rearrangement uses TRBV11-2 and TRBJ2-5; weak D call: TRBD1 (5 bases). The germline V gene has CDR1 SGHAT and CDR2 FQNNGV. The V end lost 1 base, the J end lost 5 bases, and 17 bases lay between the germline ends. The CDR3 is made up of 16 amino acids. DNA for the CDR3: TGTGCCAGCAGCTTAGGATTTTGGCAGGGCGTGGAGACCCAGTACTTC. Encoded protein: CASSLGFWQGVETQYF.

The CDR3 sequence is CASKSVTSPGPQETQYF. The CDR3 bases are TGTGCCAGCAAAAGTGTGACTAGCCCTGGCCCCCAAGAGACCCAGTACTTC. This chain uses TRBV2 with TRBJ2-5; 7 bases align to TRBD2. The CDR3 consists of 17 residues. Per the germline V gene, CDR1 is SNHLY and CDR2 is FYNNEI. V lost 7 bases, J lost 1 base, and 15 bases stayed unmatched.

The V and J genes are TRBV28 and TRBJ1-2; perhaps TRBD1 as D (6 bases). This CDR3 contains 12 residues. Germline CDR1 MDHEN, CDR2 SYDVKM. The ends were cut back, 5 bases at V and 8 bases at J, with 12 bases in the middle. The CDR3 coding sequence is TGTGCCAGCAGTGAGCCGGGGGCAGGCTACACCTTC. This translates into CASSEPGAGYTF.

The chain employs TRBV25-1 and TRBJ2-7; a weak D match, TRBD1 (5 bases). Germline V gene lookup returns CDR1 MGHDK and CDR2 SYGVNS. The CDR3 length is 13 residues. V was trimmed by 3 bases and J by 4 bases, leaving 10 bases between them. The CDR3 sequence: CASSDTGVYEQYF. The DNA of the CDR3 is TGTGCCAGCAGTGACACAGGTGTATACGAGCAGTACTTC.

Here the CDR3 DNA reads TGTGCCAGCAGCCACACTATATACCGGGACAGGGGTGACACTGAAGCTTTCTTT. This translates into CASSHTIYRDRGDTEAFF. The gene calls are TRBV7-9 and TRBJ1-1, with 10 positions matching TRBD1. Trimming took 5 bases from V and 3 from J; bases not matched to a gene: 15. CDR1 and CDR2 from the germline V gene are SEHNR and FQNEAQ (reference sequence). CDR3 length: 18 residues.

The chain couples TRBV11-2 to TRBJ2-7, with 9 bases fitting TRBD1. J lost 3 bases, V lost 2 bases, and 8 bases had no gene match. The CDR3 is 16 amino acids. The germline CDR1 and CDR2 sequences are SGHAT and FQNNGV. The chain's CDR3 is CASSLSPGQGGYEQYF. CDR3 nucleotide sequence: TGTGCCAGCAGCTTATCGCCGGGACAGGGTGGCTACGAGCAGTACTTC. Full variable domain (remainder filled in from reference TRBV11-2 and TRBJ2-7): EAGVAQSPRYKIIEKRQSVAFWCNPISGHATLYWYQQILGQGPKLLIQFQNNGVVDDSQLPKDRFSAERLKGVDSTLKIQPAKLEDSAVYLCASSLSPGQGGYEQYFGPGTRLTVT.

The chain uses TRBV2 and TRBJ1-2, with D perhaps TRBD1 (5 bases). The CDR3 has 12 amino acids. Trimming stripped 11 bases from V and 4 bases from J, with 14 bases between. The V gene's germline CDR1 is SNHLY and CDR2 FYNNEI. The CDR3 DNA reads as TGTGCCTTCCAGGGCAGGGTCTATGGCTACACCTTC. Residues: CAFQGRVYGYTF.

The chain recombines TRBV5-1 with TRBJ1-1; D unresolved. Trimming pared 0 bases from V and 7 bases from J, leaving 10 bases between. Germline loops: CDR1 SGHRS, CDR2 YFSETQ. The CDR3 spans 13 residues. Written as DNA, the CDR3 is TGCGCCAGCAGCTTGGAAGGACTGATTGAAGCTTTCTTT. Its translation is CASSLEGLIEAFF.

As regards this clone: Other DNA variants within this sample encode the same CDR3. The genes are TRBV4-3 and TRBJ2-7; D is ambiguous. The germline V and J ends were trimmed by 2 bases and 1 base, with 9 bases remaining between them. The CDR3 is 14 residues long. Germline values: CDR1 LGHNA, CDR2 YSLEER. The CDR3 sequence is CASSQKGFSYEQYF. The CDR3 DNA sequence: TGCGCCAGCAGCCAAAAAGGGTTTTCCTACGAGCAGTACTTC.

This clone was seen once. V is TRBV6-5 and J is TRBJ2-4; a weak D match, TRBD1 (5 bases). V gave up 0 bases and J gave up 6 bases, with 12 bases separating them. The CDR3 totals 15 residues. CDR1 and CDR2 from the germline V gene are MNHEY and SVGAGI. The CDR3 sequence is CASSYSSGLGNIQYF. The CDR3 DNA is TGTGCCAGCAGTTACTCATCAGGGTTGGGAAACATTCAGTACTTC.

The chain has TRBV19 and TRBJ1-1; D is unresolved. Germline CDR1 LNHDA, CDR2 SQIVND (reference sequence). The CDR3 has 11 residues. V shed 6 bases and J shed 6 bases, with 8 bases lying between them. The CDR3 DNA reads TGTGCCAGTAGAGGTTCCCCTGAAGCTTTCTTT. This sequence encodes CASRGSPEAFF.

CDR3 nucleotide sequence: TGTGCCAGTGGAACCTCCCCGCAGGGGGCGAACGAGCAGTACTTC. It translates to CASGTSPQGANEQYF. The chain couples TRBV27 to TRBJ2-7, with 8 positions matching TRBD1. J was trimmed by 5 bases and V by 9 bases; bases with no gene match: 15. This CDR3 comprises 15 residues. The germline V gene encodes CDR1 MNHEY and CDR2 SMNVEV (reference sequence).

This chain links TRBV4-3 with TRBJ2-7; 8 bases map to TRBD1. The germline gives CDR1 LGHNA, CDR2 YSLEER. The CDR3 sequence is 14 residues long. Trimming removed 5 bases from V and 2 bases from J; junction bases left unmatched: 5. The CDR3 DNA reads as TGCGCCAGCAGCTCCGACAGGGGACCCTACGAGCAGTACTTC. It codes for CASSSDRGPYEQYF.

This chain joins TRBV6-1 and TRBJ2-7; D gene unclear. CDR1 is MNHNS, CDR2 SASEGT, per germline. Trimming stripped 3 bases from V and 3 bases from J, with 9 bases between. CDR3 length equals 13 residues. The CDR3 reads CASSDLTSYEQYF. CDR3 nucleotide sequence: TGTGCCAGCAGTGATTTAACGAGCTACGAGCAGTACTTC.

The chain employs TRBV7-9 and TRBJ2-4; D remains ambiguous. In germline, CDR1 is SEHNR, CDR2 FQNEAQ (reference sequence). The CDR3 runs 15 residues. The V and J ends lost 1 base and 5 bases respectively, with 12 bases between them. The CDR3 here is CASSLDYPGQNIQYF. CDR3 DNA: TGTGCCAGCAGCTTAGACTACCCCGGGCAAAACATTCAGTACTTC.

The chain links TRBV6-1 to TRBJ1-4; no reliable D call. The V end lost 7 bases, the J end lost 0 bases, and 12 bases lay between the germline ends. Germline V gives CDR1 MNHNS, CDR2 SASEGT. The CDR3 consists of 15 residues. CDR3: CASTKIGATNEKLFF. The CDR3 DNA is TGTGCCAGCACCAAAATAGGAGCAACTAATGAAAAACTGTTTTTT.

To note about this clone: Other DNA sequences of this sample code for an identical CDR3. The chain is built from TRBV7-9 and TRBJ1-2; 8 bases agree with TRBD1. There are 14 residues in the CDR3. Germline CDR1 reads SEHNR; CDR2 reads FQNEAQ (reference sequence). For the CDR3, the DNA is TGTGCTTCTTCGTCAGGGGGCTATAACTATGGCTACACCTTC. This translates into CASSSGGYNYGYTF.

The chain recombines TRBV4-2 with TRBJ2-7; TRBD2 aligns across 11 bases. CDR1 and CDR2 from the germline V gene are LGHNA and YNFKEQ. The V gene end was trimmed by 4 bases and the J gene end by 2 bases; junction bases not matched to a gene: 7. The CDR3 covers 16 residues. Here the CDR3 DNA reads TGTGCCAGCAGCCTCGGGACTAGCGGATCAACCTACGAGCAGTACTTC. Its protein is CASSLGTSGSTYEQYF.

The chain couples TRBV28 to TRBJ2-7, with D maybe TRBD2 (5 bases). Germline V gives CDR1 MDHEN, CDR2 SYDVKM. The CDR3 runs 12 residues. V shed 7 bases and J shed 5 bases, with 12 bases lying between them. CDR3 DNA: TGTGCCAGCAACGAGGGTCCCAACGAGCAGTACTTC. Amino acid sequence: CASNEGPNEQYF.

Worth noting for this clone: Additional DNA sequences in this sample encode the identical CDR3. V usage is TRBV27 and J usage is TRBJ2-7; 8 bases match TRBD1. Trimming removed 5 bases from V and 4 bases from J; junction bases left unmatched: 1. Germline V gene lookup returns CDR1 MNHEY and CDR2 SMNVEV (reference sequence). This CDR3 contains 12 residues. The CDR3 bases are TGTGCCAGCAGTCAGGGGGCGTACGAGCAGTACTTC. It translates to CASSQGAYEQYF.

This clone is a singleton in its sample. This sequence joins TRBV6-6 and TRBJ2-2, with D possibly called TRBD1 or TRBD2 (5 bases each). CDR1 is MNHNY and CDR2 is SVGAGI in the germline V gene (reference sequence). The CDR3 is 14 residues long. Trimming pared 6 bases from V and 5 bases from J, leaving 13 bases between. CDR3 sequence: CASSPPGTTGELFF. DNA for the CDR3: TGTGCCAGCAGCCCCCCGGGGACGACCGGGGAGCTGTTTTTT.

Concerning this clone: This is likely a read error, given that the CDR3 carries no conserved phenylalanine or tryptophan at its end. The DNA is left out, because the CDR3 cannot be placed on it with certainty; the CDR3 is given as TCRdb lists it. The rearrangement uses TRBV7-9 and TRBJ2-7; TRBD2, the table's D call, lacks a check against the DNA. Looked up from germline, CDR1 is SEHNR and CDR2 is FQNEAQ (reference sequence). The CDR3 is 8 residues long, ends included. This chain's CDR3 is CASSLGDS.

This chain joins TRBV30 and TRBJ1-4; no reliable D call. From germline, CDR1 is GTSNPN and CDR2 SVGIG (reference sequence). The CDR3 totals 11 residues. Trimming shortened V by 0 bases and J by 12 bases, and 8 bases separated the two germline ends. CDR3 residues: CAWSVVEELFF. Here the CDR3 DNA reads TGTGCCTGGAGTGTTGTGGAGGAACTGTTTTTT. The variable domain in full, completed from reference TRBV30 and TRBJ1-4, reads SQTIHQWPATLVQPVGSPLSLECTVEGTSNPNLYWYRQAAGRGLQLLFYSVGIGQISSEVPQNLSASRPQDRQFILSSKKLLLSDSGFYLCAWSVVEELFFGSGTQLSVL.

Regarding this clone: Other DNA sequences of this sample code for an identical CDR3. The chain joins TRBV27 to TRBJ2-7; 8 nucleotides match TRBD1. V gave up 3 bases and J gave up 7 bases; unmatched junction bases: 8. CDR3 size: 14 residues. The germline V gene encodes CDR1 MNHEY and CDR2 SMNVEV (reference sequence). The CDR3 protein is CASSFGTGLGEQYF. As DNA, the CDR3 is TGTGCCAGCAGTTTTGGGACAGGCCTTGGAGAGCAGTACTTC.

This chain connects TRBV13 to TRBJ2-1, with TRBD1 as a possible D gene (5 bases). The CDR3 runs 13 residues. Looked up from germline, CDR1 is PRHDT and CDR2 is FYEKMQ (reference sequence). V shed 6 bases and J shed 4 bases, with 10 bases lying between them. CDR3 bases: TGTGCCAGCAGTAACAGGAATTACAATGAGCAGTTCTTC. This sequence encodes CASSNRNYNEQFF.

The V and J genes are TRBV30 and TRBJ2-1; maybe TRBD1 (6 bases). This CDR3 is 15 amino acids long. Trimming took off 3 bases at V and 2 bases at J, with 14 bases between the two ends. Germline V gene data show CDR1 as GTSNPN and CDR2 as SVGIG (reference sequence). CDR3 coding DNA: TGTGCCTGGAGGGATCACAGGGCCGCCTACAATGAGCAGTTCTTC. Its protein is CAWRDHRAAYNEQFF. Full variable domain (remainder filled in from reference TRBV30 and TRBJ2-1): SQTIHQWPATLVQPVGSPLSLECTVEGTSNPNLYWYRQAAGRGLQLLFYSVGIGQISSEVPQNLSASRPQDRQFILSSKKLLLSDSGFYLCAWRDHRAAYNEQFFGPGTRLTVL.